Each of the 18 T cell receptor beta chains below was sequenced from the same sample in a study of lymphopenia after photon versus proton radiotherapy. Sequencing used immunoSEQ multiplex PCR; TCRdb keeps in-frame clones, though not all of them. The profile covers around 13,000 clones, with about 79% appearing a single time and 27% taken by the ten largest. This sample comprised peripheral blood, obtained from a patient treated with photon-based radiotherapy. These receptors were collected from a man aged 50-59 years with gastric cancer.

This clone was seen only a few times. The CDR3 DNA reads TGTGCCAGCAGAGAAAGACAAGGGGGAATATCATTACAGCCCCAGCATTTT. Translation gives CASRERQGGISLQPQHF. The rearrangement links TRBV6-1 to TRBJ1-5; D perhaps matches TRBD1 (6 bases). Germline CDR1 reads MNHNS; CDR2 reads SASEGT. CDR3 length equals 17 residues. V was cut by 6 bases and J by 7 bases, with 25 bases left in between.

The gene calls are TRBV27 and TRBJ1-6, with TRBD1 identical over 8 bases. The CDR3 loop spans 16 amino acids. Germline lookup yields CDR1 MNHEY and CDR2 SMNVEV (reference sequence). V was pared by 6 bases and J by 0 bases, with 4 bases of the junction left unmatched. This chain's CDR3 is CASRTGDGSYNSPLHF. The CDR3 nucleotides read TGTGCCAGCAGGACAGGGGACGGCTCCTATAATTCACCCCTCCACTTT.

The chain uses TRBV30 and TRBJ1-2, with D possibly being TRBD1 (6 bases). Germline V CDR1 and CDR2: GTSNPN, SVGIG (reference sequence). This CDR3 has 14 amino acids. The ends were cut back, 2 bases at V and 4 bases at J, with 14 bases in the middle. CDR3 region: CAWSRAGTTYGYTF. DNA for the CDR3: TGTGCCTGGAGTCGAGCCGGGACAACCTATGGCTACACCTTC.

The chain employs TRBV7-8 and TRBJ1-6; a possible D gene is TRBD1 (6 bases). The CDR3 extends over 14 amino acids. Germline V gene sequence: CDR1 SGHVS, CDR2 FQNEAQ. Trimming removed 6 bases at V and 7 bases at J, with 13 bases between. Here the CDR3 reads CASSNRVINSPLHF. CDR3 nucleotides: TGTGCCAGCAGTAACAGGGTTATCAATTCACCCCTCCACTTT.

In DNA, the CDR3 is TGTGCCAGCAGTGCGGGACAGGGATGGCAGCCCCAGCATTTT. It codes for CASSAGQGWQPQHF. V is TRBV6-1 and J is TRBJ1-5; 9 bases fit TRBD1. Germline V gene data show CDR1 as MNHNS and CDR2 as SASEGT. CDR3 size: 14 residues. V shed 4 bases and J 7 bases; nucleotides not matched to a gene: 5.

The chain employs TRBV4-2 and TRBJ2-2, with 8 bases aligning to TRBD2. This CDR3 has 17 amino acids. Trimming removed 0 bases from V and 1 base from J; junction bases left unmatched: 4. Germline CDR1 is LGHNA and CDR2 is YNFKEQ. CDR3 bases: TGTGCCAGCAGCCAAGACAATCTAGCGGGGAACACCGGGGAGCTGTTTTTT. As protein: CASSQDNLAGNTGELFF.

The chain couples TRBV11-2 to TRBJ1-6, with D perhaps TRBD1 (5 bases). V was pared by 5 bases and J by 12 bases, with 26 bases between. The CDR3 covers 17 residues. Germline CDR1 is SGHAT and CDR2 is FQNNGV. CDR3 nucleotides: TGTGCCAGCAGCGGCGTGGGTACCGGGACGGCTCTTAGACCCCTCCACTTT. Its protein is CASSGVGTGTALRPLHF.

The rearrangement uses TRBV19 and TRBJ1-1; D gene uncertain. Germline CDR1 reads LNHDA; CDR2 reads SQIVND (reference sequence). This CDR3 region has 15 residues. Between the trimmed V and J ends, which lost 1 base and 4 bases, there was a span of 13 bases. The CDR3 nucleotides are TGTGCCAGTAGTATAGTTATCCCGGCAAGCACTGAAGCTTTCTTT. It specifies CASSIVIPASTEAFF.

The chain employs TRBV11-3 and TRBJ2-7; D unclear. This CDR3 spans 12 amino acids. CDR1 and CDR2 (germline): SGHNT, YENEEA. The ends were cut back, 4 bases at V and 5 bases at J, with 9 bases in the middle. CDR3 loop: CASSSKQNEQYF. Here the CDR3 DNA reads TGTGCCAGCAGCTCCAAACAAAACGAGCAGTACTTC.

V usage is TRBV7-2 and J usage is TRBJ1-1; the D gene is possibly TRBD1 (5 bases). CDR1 is SGHTA, CDR2 FQGNSA, per germline. Trimming left V 1 base short and J 8 bases short, with 8 bases between. The length of the CDR3 is 12 residues. The CDR3 spells CASSLGTPEAFF. The DNA of the CDR3 is TGTGCCAGCAGCTTAGGGACACCCGAAGCTTTCTTT.

The V and J genes are TRBV10-1 and TRBJ2-7; the D is unclear. Germline loops: CDR1 WNHNN, CDR2 SYGVQD (reference sequence). V gave up 0 bases and J gave up 1 base, with 10 bases separating them. This CDR3 has 15 residues. The CDR3 protein is CASSESGRQSYEQYF. The CDR3 DNA reads as TGCGCCAGCAGTGAGTCAGGACGGCAGTCCTACGAGCAGTACTTC.

V gene TRBV5-1 combines with J gene TRBJ2-2; TRBD1 aligns across 10 bases. With V trimmed by 4 bases and J by 7 bases, 7 bases remained unmatched. Germline V gene sequence: CDR1 SGHRS, CDR2 YFSETQ. CDR3 size: 15 residues. Written as DNA, the CDR3 is TGCGCCAGCAGCGCTCGGACAGGGGGGTTCGGGGAGCTGTTTTTT. This encodes CASSARTGGFGELFF.

This chain links TRBV4-2 with TRBJ2-3; 7 bases fit TRBD1. There are 15 residues in the CDR3. V lost 4 bases to trimming and J lost 0 bases; unmatched junction nucleotides: 4. Germline CDR1 and CDR2: LGHNA and YNFKEQ. This chain's CDR3 is CASSPQGSSTDTQYF. CDR3 DNA sequence: TGTGCCAGCAGCCCACAGGGGTCTAGCACAGATACGCAGTATTTT.

J is TRBJ1-2 and V is TRBV28; possible D gene TRBD1, 6 bases. Trimming took 1 base from V and 5 from J, leaving 14 bases between them. Per germline, CDR1 MDHEN and CDR2 SYDVKM. The CDR3 contains 15 residues. The chain's CDR3 is CASSLLRDTLYGYTF. The CDR3 DNA reads as TGTGCCAGCAGTTTATTAAGGGACACTCTATATGGCTACACCTTC.

J is TRBJ1-1 and V is TRBV5-4, with 7 nucleotides matching TRBD1. Germline V CDR1 and CDR2: SGHNT, YYREEE (reference sequence). The CDR3 runs 15 residues. V shed 4 bases and J 5 bases; nucleotides not matched to a gene: 11. The CDR3 region is CASSRNRGWGTEAFF. The DNA of the CDR3 is TGTGCCAGCAGCCGTAACAGGGGATGGGGAACTGAAGCTTTCTTT.

The chain links TRBV7-6 to TRBJ2-2, with D perhaps TRBD2 (7 bases). CDR3 length equals 14 residues. V was trimmed by 8 bases and J by 5 bases, leaving 15 bases between them. CDR1 is SGHVS and CDR2 is FNYEAQ in the germline V gene. The CDR3 coding sequence is TGTGCCAGCCGGACGGGGGGCGGGACCGGGGAGCTGTTTTTT. Its protein is CASRTGGGTGELFF. The whole variable domain, filled in from reference TRBV7-6 and TRBJ2-2, reads GAGVSQSPRYKVTKRGQDVALRCDPISGHVSLYWYRQALGQGPEFLTYFNYEAQQDKSGLPNDRFSAERPEGSISTLTIQRTEQRDSAMYRCASRTGGGTGELFFGEGSRLTVL.

The chain employs TRBV30 and TRBJ1-2, with 8 nucleotides matching TRBD1. CDR1 and CDR2 from the germline V gene are GTSNPN and SVGIG (reference sequence). J gave up 7 bases and V 2 bases, and 12 bases lay outside the gene matches. The CDR3 runs to 15 residues. The CDR3 DNA is TGTGCCTGGAGTCCGAATTTGACAGGGGATGGTGGCTACACCTTC. It codes for CAWSPNLTGDGGYTF.

The chain is built from TRBV27 and TRBJ2-3; no firm D call. This CDR3 has 17 residues. The V gene's germline CDR1 is MNHEY and CDR2 SMNVEV (reference sequence). V was clipped by 1 base and J by 0 bases, with 14 bases between them. The CDR3 is CASSLWNPLSSTDTQYF. The CDR3 nucleotides are TGTGCCAGCAGTTTATGGAACCCACTTAGTAGCACAGATACGCAGTATTTT.